Reported below is one T cell receptor (beta chain). Clinical histories supplied by participants themselves formed the basis of cohort assignment. The method was immunoSEQ multiplex PCR; TCRdb's version includes in-frame clones alone and lacks a portion of them. Counted here are about 160,000 clones, 70% to 90% occurring once; the ten biggest clones make up more than 6.5%. These data originate in a study of blood T cell repertoires in COVID-19. The clonotype originates from a woman aged 45 to 65 who had recovered from COVID-19. The sequenced sample was PBMCs or T cells enriched from blood (not recorded which).

The CDR3 sequence is CASSESKTAINEKLFF. The CDR3 DNA sequence: TGTGCCAGCAGTGAGTCCAAGACAGCGATTAATGAAAAACTGTTTTTT. The V gene is TRBV25-1, the J gene TRBJ1-4, with D perhaps TRBD1 (5 bases). V was trimmed by 3 bases and J by 4 bases, leaving 15 bases between them. The CDR3 spans 16 residues. Germline assignment: CDR1 MGHDK and CDR2 SYGVNS.